This record looks at one TCR beta chain sequence and its context. Its antigen remains unidentified. This record comes from a study of T cells expressing NK-cell markers (TCRdb year 2020). About the full investigation: About 8 donors provided sorted CD3+CD56+NKG2C+, CD3+CD56+NKG2C- and CD3+CD56-NKG2C+ T-cell subsets, whose TCR beta-chain repertoires were profiled. Among the eight sequenced donors, seven were HCMV-seropositive and one was HCMV-seronegative. All eight donors whose samples were sequenced were randomly selected healthy volunteers, three of them men and five women. Libraries were sequenced as 2 x 150 bp reads on Illumina HiSeq 2000/2500, MiSeq or NextSeq.

The research as a whole found: Those dominant clonotypes were again the most abundant among CD3+CD56-NKG2C+ cells in a handful of donors, at roughly 25-60.1%. Whether the expanded NKG2C-expressing T cell clones were specific for HCMV antigens was left unclear. For several donors, the dominant CD3+CD56+NKG2C+ clonotypes were among the top 10 CD8+ clonotypes and accounted for roughly 1.0-7.5% of CD8+ T cells.

Sequenced on an Illumina HiSeq 2000. TCR beta cDNA libraries were made by 5'RACE template switching that added a universal primer site and unique molecular identifiers. Priming for cDNA synthesis came from the TCR beta constant segment, and two successive PCR amplification steps followed. Per the original workflow: Reads were demultiplexed and grouped by UMI with MIGEC, and clonotypes were assembled and quantified with MiTCR. To exclude erroneous sequences, any TCR cDNA sequence not supported by at least two reads was discarded. The tcR package was used for downstream repertoire analysis, and clonotypes were matched between fractions using CDR3 nucleotide sequence together with V segment. Antigen specificity was annotated against VDJdb with VDJmatch, allowing one amino acid substitution in CDR3. After TCRdb reprocessed the reads, each CDR3 protein sequence was kept as one row, without DNA. The V and J calls, along with clone size, are taken from TCRdb and not from the paper's own processing. The sample's records list over 150,000 distinct CDR3 sequences. The leading ten clones occupy 37% of the sample.

HCMV serostatus was determined by detecting HCMV-specific IgG in serum with a commercial ELISA kit. Peripheral blood mononuclear cells were isolated from blood by Ficoll density gradient centrifugation. The origin of this receptor is a woman in her forties or fifties in good health. Donor details come from another sample of the same person, matched by shared clones. The sample comprised blood T cells: a sorted CD56 or NKG2C T cell subset, CD4+ or CD8+ T cells, or bulk PBMC T cells (not recorded which).

The CDR3 has the sequence CASSPSGGETGELFF. Recombination connected TRBV18 to TRBJ2-2. There are 15 amino acids in the CDR3, from cysteine to phenylalanine inclusive. The protein alone is recorded here. The germline V gene sets CDR1 to KGHSH and CDR2 to LQKENI.